Reported below is one T cell receptor beta chain. No antigen is known for it. This specimen includes other DNA sequences encoding the same CDR3. Every bit of the isolated RNA underwent reverse transcription, so sequencing read expressed TCRB transcripts. Sequencing used immunoSEQ multiplex PCR; TCRdb keeps in-frame clones, though not all of them. The data show some 190,000 clones, 6.5% to 9.5% seen once. These data come from a study of beta chain features in type 1 diabetes. Study-level information: Patients did not differ from healthy donors in age, gender or cell yield.

Study outcomes and limitations: Fewer junction insertions and more nucleotide deletions appeared in type 1 diabetes patients. Type 1 diabetes patients showed a moderate but significant shortening of TCRB CDR3s in all four CD4+ subsets.

The CDR3 runs to 15 residues. Trimming at V came to 3 bases and at J to 2 bases, leaving 6 bases not matched to a gene. Per germline, CDR1 LNHDA and CDR2 SQIVND (reference sequence). Sequenced input: central memory CD4+ T cells from blood. The sequence came from a woman between 35 and 50 years old with type 1 diabetes. V usage is TRBV19 and J usage is TRBJ1-2, with 7 bases matching TRBD1. The CDR3 reads CASSIGTVANYGYTF. DNA for the CDR3: TGTGCCAGTAGTATCGGGACAGTAGCGAACTATGGCTACACCTTC.